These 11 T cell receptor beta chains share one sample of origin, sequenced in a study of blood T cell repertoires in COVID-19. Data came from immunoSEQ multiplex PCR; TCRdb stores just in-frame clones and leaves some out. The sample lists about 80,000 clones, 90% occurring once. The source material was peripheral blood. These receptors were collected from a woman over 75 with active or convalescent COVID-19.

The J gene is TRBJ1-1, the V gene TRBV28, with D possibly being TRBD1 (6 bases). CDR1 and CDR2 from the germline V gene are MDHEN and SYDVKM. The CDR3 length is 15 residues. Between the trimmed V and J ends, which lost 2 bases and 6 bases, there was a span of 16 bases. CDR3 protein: CASSLPIQGKAEAFF. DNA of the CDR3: TGTGCCAGCAGTTTACCGATTCAGGGGAAAGCTGAAGCTTTCTTT.

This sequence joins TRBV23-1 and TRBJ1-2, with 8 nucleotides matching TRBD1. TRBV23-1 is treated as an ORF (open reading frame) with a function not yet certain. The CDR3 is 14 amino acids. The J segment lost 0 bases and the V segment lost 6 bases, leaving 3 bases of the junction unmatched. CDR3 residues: CASRGTGTNYGYTF. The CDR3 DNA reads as TGCGCCAGCAGAGGGACAGGAACTAACTATGGCTACACCTTC.

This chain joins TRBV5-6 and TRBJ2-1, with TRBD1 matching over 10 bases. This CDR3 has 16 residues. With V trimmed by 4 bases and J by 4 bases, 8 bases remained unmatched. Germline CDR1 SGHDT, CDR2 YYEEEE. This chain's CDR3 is CASSQGQGDFYNEQFF. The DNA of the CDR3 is TGTGCCAGCAGCCAAGGACAGGGGGATTTTTACAATGAGCAGTTCTTC.

CDR3 coding DNA: TGTGCCAGCAGCTTAGGGGACAGGGGGCAGGTTGGTGGGGCCAACGTCCTGACTTTC. Translated: CASSLGDRGQVGGANVLTF. V gene TRBV7-6 combines with J gene TRBJ2-6, with 12 nucleotides matching TRBD1. The ends lost 1 base at V and 3 bases at J; junction bases unmatched: 7. Germline V gene lookup returns CDR1 SGHVS and CDR2 FNYEAQ. The CDR3 has 19 amino acids.

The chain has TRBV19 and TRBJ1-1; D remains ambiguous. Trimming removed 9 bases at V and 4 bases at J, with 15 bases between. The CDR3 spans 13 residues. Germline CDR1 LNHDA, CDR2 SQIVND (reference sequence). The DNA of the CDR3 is TGTGCCAGCTCAGAGGGCTTGGGCACTGAAGCTTTCTTT. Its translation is CASSEGLGTEAFF. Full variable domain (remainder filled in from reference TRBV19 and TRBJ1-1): DGGITQSPKYLFRKEGQNVTLSCEQNLNHDAMYWYRQDPGQGLRLIYYSQIVNDFQKGDIAEGYSVSREKKESFPLTVTSAQKNPTAFYLCASSEGLGTEAFFGQGTRLTVV.

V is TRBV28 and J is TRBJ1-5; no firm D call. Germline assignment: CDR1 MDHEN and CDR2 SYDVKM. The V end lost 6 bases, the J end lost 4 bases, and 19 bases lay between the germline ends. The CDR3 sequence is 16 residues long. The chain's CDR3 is CASRGGTESRNQPQHF. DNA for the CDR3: TGTGCCAGCAGAGGAGGTACAGAGAGTCGGAATCAGCCCCAGCATTTT.

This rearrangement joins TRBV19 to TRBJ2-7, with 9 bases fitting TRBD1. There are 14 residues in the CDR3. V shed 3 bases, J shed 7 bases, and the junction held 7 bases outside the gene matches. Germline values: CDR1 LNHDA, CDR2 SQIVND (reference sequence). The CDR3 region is CASSIDRGTGEQYF. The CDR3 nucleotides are TGTGCCAGTAGTATCGACAGGGGGACGGGGGAGCAGTACTTC.

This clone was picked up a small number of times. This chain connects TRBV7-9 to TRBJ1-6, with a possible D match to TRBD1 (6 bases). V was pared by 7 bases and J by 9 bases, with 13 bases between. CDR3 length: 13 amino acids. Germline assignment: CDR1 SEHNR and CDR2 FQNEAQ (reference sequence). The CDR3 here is CASTKGGISPLHF. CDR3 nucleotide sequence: TGTGCCAGCACTAAGGGGGGGATTTCACCCCTCCACTTT.

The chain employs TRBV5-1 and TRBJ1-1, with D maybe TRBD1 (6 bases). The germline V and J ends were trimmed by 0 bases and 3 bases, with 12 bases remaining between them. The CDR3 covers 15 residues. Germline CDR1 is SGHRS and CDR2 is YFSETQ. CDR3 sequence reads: CASSLEQGRDTEAFF. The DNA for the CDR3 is TGCGCCAGCAGCTTGGAACAGGGCAGGGACACTGAAGCTTTCTTT.

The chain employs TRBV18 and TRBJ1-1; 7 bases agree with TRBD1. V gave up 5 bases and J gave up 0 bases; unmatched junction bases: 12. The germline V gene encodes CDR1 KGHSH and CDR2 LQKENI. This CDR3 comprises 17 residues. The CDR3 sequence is CASSFATGTVMNTEAFF. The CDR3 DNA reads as TGTGCCAGCTCATTCGCTACCGGGACAGTCATGAACACTGAAGCTTTCTTT.

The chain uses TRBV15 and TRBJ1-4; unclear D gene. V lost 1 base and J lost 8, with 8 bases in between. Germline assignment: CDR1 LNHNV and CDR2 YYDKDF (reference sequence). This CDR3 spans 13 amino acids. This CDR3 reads CATSRGNREKLFF. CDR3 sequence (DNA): TGTGCCACCAGCAGAGGTAACAGAGAAAAACTGTTTTTT.